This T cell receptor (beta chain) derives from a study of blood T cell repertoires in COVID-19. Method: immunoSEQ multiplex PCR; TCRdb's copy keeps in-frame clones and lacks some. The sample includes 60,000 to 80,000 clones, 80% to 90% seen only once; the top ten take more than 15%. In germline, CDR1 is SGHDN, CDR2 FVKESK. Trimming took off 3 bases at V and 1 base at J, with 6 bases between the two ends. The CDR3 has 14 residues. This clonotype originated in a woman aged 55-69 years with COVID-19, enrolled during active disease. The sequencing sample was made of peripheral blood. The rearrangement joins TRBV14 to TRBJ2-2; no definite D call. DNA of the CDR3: TGTGCCAGCAGCCACGCAGGGAACACCGGGGAGCTGTTTTTT. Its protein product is CASSHAGNTGELFF.